This T cell receptor beta chain was sequenced during a study of T cells after yellow fever vaccination. Trimming at V came to 4 bases and at J to 4 bases, leaving 7 bases not matched to a gene. Germline V lookup: CDR1 SGHDT, CDR2 YYEEEE. This CDR3 has 14 residues. Study-level findings and limits: Contamination of FACS-sorted repertoires by abundant clonotypes from the bulk population could occur. Re-detected after boosting: most primary clones, 96% of CD4 and about 90% of CD8.

In the case of this clonotype: Its antigen is not known.

5'RACE template switching generated TCR cDNA, adding a universal primer site and UMIs. TCRdb re-analysed the 5' RACE reads in MiXCR, keeping a single row per CDR3 protein. The data show some 420,000 distinct CDR3 sequences, roughly a sixth seen once. The receptor was isolated from a man aged 18-30 years who received the YFV17D yellow fever vaccine. Sequencing was performed on PBMCs, taken before the yellow fever booster vaccination. V gene TRBV5-6 combines with J gene TRBJ1-2, with 7 positions matching TRBD1. Written as DNA, the CDR3 is TGTGCCAGCAGCCCCCGGGACAGCCTCTATGGCTACACCTTC. It is translated as CASSPRDSLYGYTF.